Sequencing of this T cell receptor beta chain was carried out in a study of OX40 agonist ivuxolimab in advanced cancers. Study as a whole: Given to patients was ivuxolimab, an agonistic anti-OX40 (CD134) antibody.

TCRdb's copy holds only in-frame clones and misses some; the assay was immunoSEQ multiplex PCR. The sample consists of about 21,000 clones, 83% of them appearing once. This CDR3 is 13 amino acids long. V was pared by 2 bases and J by 1 base, with 6 bases between. In germline, CDR1 is SGHKS, CDR2 YYEKEE (reference sequence). The V call is TRBV5-5, the J call TRBJ1-1; D gene unclear. The sequencing here drew on CD4+ or CD8+ T cells sorted from blood, taken in a trial of the OX40 agonist ivuxolimab. The clonotype was recovered from an adult with an advanced solid tumor such as melanoma, head and neck, liver or kidney cancer. CDR3 sequence reads: CASSFGGNTEAFF. CDR3 DNA sequence: TGTGCCAGCAGCTTTGGCGGGAACACTGAAGCTTTCTTT.